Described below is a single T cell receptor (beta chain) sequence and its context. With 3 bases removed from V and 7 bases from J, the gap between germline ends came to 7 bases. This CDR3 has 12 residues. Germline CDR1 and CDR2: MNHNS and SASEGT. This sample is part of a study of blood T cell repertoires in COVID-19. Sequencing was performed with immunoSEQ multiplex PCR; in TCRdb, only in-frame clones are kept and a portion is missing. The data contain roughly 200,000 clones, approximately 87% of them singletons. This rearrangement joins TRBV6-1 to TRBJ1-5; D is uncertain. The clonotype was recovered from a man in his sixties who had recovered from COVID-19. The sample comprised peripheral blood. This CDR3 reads CASSESRQPQHF. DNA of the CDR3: TGTGCCAGCAGTGAGTCTAGACAGCCCCAGCATTTT.